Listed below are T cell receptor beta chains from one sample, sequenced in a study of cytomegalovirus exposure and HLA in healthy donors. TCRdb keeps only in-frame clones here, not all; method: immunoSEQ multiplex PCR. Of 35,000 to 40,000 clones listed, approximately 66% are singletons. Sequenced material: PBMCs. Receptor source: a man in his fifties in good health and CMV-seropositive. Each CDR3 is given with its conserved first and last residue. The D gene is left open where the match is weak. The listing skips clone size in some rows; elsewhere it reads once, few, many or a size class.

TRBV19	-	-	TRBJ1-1	TGTGCCAGTAGAGAAACAGACAGGCCGGCTCCTGAAGCTTTCTTT	CASRETDRPAPEAFF
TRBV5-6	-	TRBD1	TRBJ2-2	TGTGCCAGCAGCGCGGACAGGGGGCGGAACACCGGGGAGCTGTTTTTT	CASSADRGRNTGELFF
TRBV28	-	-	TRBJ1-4	TGTGCCAGCAGTTTATATGGGGGGGATAATGAAAAACTGTTTTTT	CASSLYGGDNEKLFF
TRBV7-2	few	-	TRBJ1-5	TGTGCCAGCAGCCTAAGGGGAAGCAATCAGCCCCAGCATTTT	CASSLRGSNQPQHF
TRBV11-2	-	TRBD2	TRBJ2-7	TGTGCCAGCAGGCGGCCGGGGGGCTACGAGCAGTACTTC	CASRRPGGYEQYF
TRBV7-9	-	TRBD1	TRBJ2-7	TGTGCCAGCAGCTCGGACAGGGGTAATAGCGAGCAGTACTTC	CASSSDRGNSEQYF
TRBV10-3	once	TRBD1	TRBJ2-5	TGTGCCATCAGGACAGGGGGCCAAGAGACCCAGTACTTC	CAIRTGGQETQYF
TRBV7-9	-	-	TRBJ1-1	TGTGCCAGCAGCTTAGGGGGGTCGGGGGTGCGTGAAGCTTTCTTT	CASSLGGSGVREAFF
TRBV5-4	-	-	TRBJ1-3	TGTGCCAGCAGCGCGGGTCTTACCTTAACCTCTGGAAACACCATATATTTT	CASSAGLTLTSGNTIYF
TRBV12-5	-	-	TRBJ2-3	TGTGCTAGTGCCCCCGACCAAGGACAGACAGATACGCAGTATTTT	CASAPDQGQTDTQYF
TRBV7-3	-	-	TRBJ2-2	TGTGCCAGCAGCTTCGGAGGGGCCGGGGAGCTGTTTTTT	CASSFGGAGELFF
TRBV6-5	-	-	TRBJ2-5	TGTGCCAGCAGACGCCAGGGGCGCGGAGAGACCCAGTACTTC	CASRRQGRGETQYF
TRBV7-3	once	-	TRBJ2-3	TGTGCCAGCGCTGTAGCGGCTAGCACAGATACGCAGTATTTT	CASAVAASTDTQYF
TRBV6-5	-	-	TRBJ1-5	TGTGCCAGCACCGCAGGGATGTATCAGCCCCAGCATTTT	CASTAGMYQPQHF
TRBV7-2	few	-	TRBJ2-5	TGTGCCAGCAGCTTAGGATCGACAGTCAGCCAGTCGGCCCAGTACTTC	CASSLGSTVSQSAQYF
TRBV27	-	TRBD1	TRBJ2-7	TGTGCCAGCAGGAGTTGGGACAGAGGATTACACGAGCAGTACTTC	CASRSWDRGLHEQYF
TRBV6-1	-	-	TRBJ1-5	TGTGCCAGCAGTGAACAGGGATTTGGCAATCAGCCCCAGCATTTT	CASSEQGFGNQPQHF
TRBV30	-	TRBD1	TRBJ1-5	TGTGCCTGGAATCCGGGACAGGGGGAAAATCAGCCCCAGCATTTT	CAWNPGQGENQPQHF
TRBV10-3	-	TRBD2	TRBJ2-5	TGTGCCATCAGTGAATGGCGGGGGGTTCAAGAGACCCAGTACTTC	CAISEWRGVQETQYF
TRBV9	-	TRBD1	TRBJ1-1	TGTGCCAGCAGCGTGACAGGGGCCACTGAAGCTTTCTTT	CASSVTGATEAFF
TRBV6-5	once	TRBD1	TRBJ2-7	TGTGCCAGCACTGCCGGACAGGGGATTTCCTACGAGCAGTACTTC	CASTAGQGISYEQYF
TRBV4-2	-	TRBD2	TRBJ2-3	TGTGCCAGCAGCCAAGGGACTAGCGGGGGGGTCGGTACGCAGTATTTT	CASSQGTSGGVGTQYF
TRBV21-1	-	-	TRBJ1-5	TGTGCCAGCGCCTTGAGTCTTGGGGGGGCGGATCAGCCCCAGCATTTT	CASALSLGGADQPQHF
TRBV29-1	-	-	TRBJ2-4	TGCAGCGTTGAGACCCCACGGCGGGGAGTGCGGTACTTC	CSVETPRRGVRYF
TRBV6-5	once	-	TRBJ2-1	TGTGCCAGCAGTACTACTCAGAGTGAGCAGTTCTTC	CASSTTQSEQFF
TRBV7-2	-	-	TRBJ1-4	TGTGCCAGCAGCTTAAATTCAGGGCCTAATGAAAAACTGTTTTTT	CASSLNSGPNEKLFF
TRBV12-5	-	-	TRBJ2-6	TGTGCTAGTGGTTTGGAGAGAGTGATCCCTGGGGCCAACGTCCTGACTTTC	CASGLERVIPGANVLTF
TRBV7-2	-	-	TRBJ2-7	TGTGCCAGCAGCTCGGTTGGGGGGAGGGAGCAGTACTTC	CASSSVGGREQYF
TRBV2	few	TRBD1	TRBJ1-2	TGTGCCAGCGGACCGGGACAGGGGCTTCCCTATGGCTACACCTTC	CASGPGQGLPYGYTF
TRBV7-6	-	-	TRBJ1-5	TGTGCCAGCAGCCCAGACGGACAGCACAATCAGCCCCAGCATTTT	CASSPDGQHNQPQHF